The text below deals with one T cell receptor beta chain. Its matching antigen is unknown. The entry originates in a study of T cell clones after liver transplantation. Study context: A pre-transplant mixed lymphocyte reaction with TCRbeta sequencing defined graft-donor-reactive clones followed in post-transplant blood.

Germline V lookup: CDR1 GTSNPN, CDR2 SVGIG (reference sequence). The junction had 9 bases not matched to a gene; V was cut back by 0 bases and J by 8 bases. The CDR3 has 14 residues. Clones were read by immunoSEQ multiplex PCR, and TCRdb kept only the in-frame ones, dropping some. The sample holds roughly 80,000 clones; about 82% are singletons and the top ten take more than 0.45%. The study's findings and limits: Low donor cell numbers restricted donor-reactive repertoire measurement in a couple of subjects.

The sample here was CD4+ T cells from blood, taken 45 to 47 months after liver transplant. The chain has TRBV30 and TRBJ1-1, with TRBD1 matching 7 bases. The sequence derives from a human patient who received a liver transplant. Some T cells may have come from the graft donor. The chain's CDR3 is CAWSVGRGWSEAFF. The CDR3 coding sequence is TGTGCCTGGAGTGTGGGCAGGGGGTGGTCGGAAGCTTTCTTT.